This is a list of T cell receptor beta chains from one sample in a study of graft-versus-host responses after intestinal transplantation. Repertoires were generated with immunoSEQ multiplex PCR, while TCRdb's copy carries only in-frame clones and drops some. The sample records some 66,000 clones, around 86% being singletons. Specimen: ileum tissue, collected about 350 days after transplant. The receptor set was obtained from a human patient who received an intestinal transplant, so some T cells may come from the graft donor. Both conserved end residues are part of each CDR3. D genes are given only for firm matches. Clone size is given for some rows only: seen once, a few or many times, or a class if the clone is expanded.

d_call: NA; v_call: TRBV6-5; clone_size: NA; j_call: TRBJ2-1; cdr3_length: 11; cdr3_aa: CASSYIGEQFF; cdr3_nt: TGTGCCAGCAGTTACATCGGAGAGCAGTTCTTC
d_call: TRBD1; v_call: TRBV11-2; clone_size: NA; j_call: TRBJ2-5; cdr3_length: 15; cdr3_aa: CASSLDRGGLETQYF; cdr3_nt: TGTGCCAGCAGCTTAGATAGAGGGGGCCTAGAGACCCAGTACTTC
d_call: NA; v_call: TRBV6-4; clone_size: NA; j_call: TRBJ2-3; cdr3_length: 15; cdr3_aa: CASSDGGGITDTQYF; cdr3_nt: TGTGCCAGCAGTGACGGTGGCGGGATCACAGATACGCAGTATTTT
d_call: NA; v_call: TRBV19; clone_size: NA; j_call: TRBJ2-3; cdr3_length: 16; cdr3_aa: CASSIRSIASTDTQYF; cdr3_nt: TGTGCCAGTAGTATCCGCTCCATCGCTAGCACAGATACGCAGTATTTT
d_call: TRBD2; v_call: TRBV5-1; clone_size: NA; j_call: TRBJ2-1; cdr3_length: 15; cdr3_aa: CASSLAGSSYNEQFF; cdr3_nt: TGCGCCAGCAGCTTAGCGGGGAGCTCCTACAATGAGCAGTTCTTC
d_call: TRBD2; v_call: TRBV6-6; clone_size: NA; j_call: TRBJ2-1; cdr3_length: 16; cdr3_aa: CASRYKREGHSDEQFF; cdr3_nt: TGTGCCAGCAGGTACAAGCGGGAGGGCCATTCGGATGAGCAGTTCTTC
d_call: NA; v_call: TRBV5-3; clone_size: NA; j_call: TRBJ1-5; cdr3_length: 17; cdr3_aa: CARSFRTVTLQSQPQHF; cdr3_nt: TGTGCCAGAAGCTTTCGGACAGTCACCCTTCAGAGTCAGCCCCAGCATTTT
d_call: TRBD2; v_call: TRBV4-1; clone_size: once; j_call: TRBJ2-1; cdr3_length: 17; cdr3_aa: CASSQDRAGGSYNEQFF; cdr3_nt: TGCGCCAGCAGCCAAGATCGAGCGGGAGGGTCCTACAATGAGCAGTTCTTC
d_call: NA; v_call: TRBV4-1; clone_size: NA; j_call: TRBJ2-5; cdr3_length: 15; cdr3_aa: CASSQEGPPRETQYF; cdr3_nt: TGCGCCAGCAGCCAAGAGGGACCTCCGAGAGAGACCCAGTACTTC
d_call: TRBD2; v_call: TRBV6-6; clone_size: NA; j_call: TRBJ2-1; cdr3_length: 14; cdr3_aa: CASSLAGEYNEQFF; cdr3_nt: TGTGCCAGCAGTCTAGCGGGAGAATACAATGAGCAGTTCTTC
d_call: TRBD2; v_call: TRBV7-3; clone_size: NA; j_call: TRBJ2-3; cdr3_length: 18; cdr3_aa: CASSLNARTSSRTDTQYF; cdr3_nt: TGTGCCAGCAGCTTAAATGCCAGGACTAGCAGCCGCACAGATACGCAGTATTTT
d_call: NA; v_call: TRBV13; clone_size: NA; j_call: TRBJ2-3; cdr3_length: 15; cdr3_aa: CASSLEGSYTDTQYF; cdr3_nt: TGTGCCAGCAGCTTAGAAGGCAGTTACACAGATACGCAGTATTTT
d_call: TRBD1; v_call: TRBV9; clone_size: NA; j_call: TRBJ2-2; cdr3_length: 19; cdr3_aa: CASSVTGGAGRTNTGELFF; cdr3_nt: TGTGCCAGCAGCGTGACAGGGGGCGCGGGGAGAACGAACACCGGGGAGCTGTTTTTT
d_call: TRBD1; v_call: TRBV9; clone_size: NA; j_call: TRBJ2-7; cdr3_length: 15; cdr3_aa: CASSVLGQGSYEQYF; cdr3_nt: TGTGCCAGCAGCGTCCTCGGACAGGGATCCTACGAGCAGTACTTC
d_call: NA; v_call: TRBV5-1; clone_size: NA; j_call: TRBJ1-1; cdr3_length: 13; cdr3_aa: CASNAYGGTEAFF; cdr3_nt: TGCGCCAGCAACGCATACGGAGGCACTGAAGCTTTCTTT
d_call: TRBD1; v_call: TRBV5-1; clone_size: NA; j_call: TRBJ2-3; cdr3_length: 16; cdr3_aa: CASSPGQGPSTDTQYF; cdr3_nt: TGCGCCAGCAGCCCGGGACAGGGGCCCAGCACAGATACGCAGTATTTT
d_call: TRBD1; v_call: TRBV28; clone_size: NA; j_call: TRBJ1-1; cdr3_length: 14; cdr3_aa: CASGTGILNTEAFF; cdr3_nt: TGTGCCAGCGGGACAGGTATCTTGAACACTGAAGCTTTCTTT
d_call: NA; v_call: TRBV10-2; clone_size: NA; j_call: TRBJ1-1; cdr3_length: 14; cdr3_aa: CASRGNLPDTEAFF; cdr3_nt: TGCGCCAGCAGGGGGAATTTACCTGACACTGAAGCTTTCTTT
d_call: NA; v_call: TRBV7-3; clone_size: NA; j_call: TRBJ1-5; cdr3_length: 15; cdr3_aa: CASSLKQVFSQPQHF; cdr3_nt: TGTGCCAGCAGCTTAAAACAGGTTTTTAGTCAGCCCCAGCATTTT
d_call: TRBD2; v_call: TRBV29-1; clone_size: NA; j_call: TRBJ2-1; cdr3_length: 14; cdr3_aa: CSVDDAGVYNEQFF; cdr3_nt: TGCAGCGTTGATGACGCGGGAGTATACAATGAGCAGTTCTTC
d_call: TRBD2; v_call: TRBV25-1; clone_size: NA; j_call: TRBJ2-5; cdr3_length: 16; cdr3_aa: CASSAKLAGGRPPEYF; cdr3_nt: TGTGCCAGCAGTGCGAAACTAGCGGGGGGGCGGCCCCCGGAGTACTTC
d_call: TRBD1; v_call: TRBV2; clone_size: NA; j_call: TRBJ1-2; cdr3_length: 14; cdr3_aa: CASSVSRGNYGYTF; cdr3_nt: TGTGCCAGCAGTGTCTCCAGGGGGAACTATGGCTACACCTTC
d_call: TRBD2; v_call: TRBV6-6; clone_size: NA; j_call: TRBJ2-5; cdr3_length: 15; cdr3_aa: CASSGAGGDQETQYF; cdr3_nt: TGTGCCAGCAGCGGTGCGGGGGGGGACCAAGAGACCCAGTACTTC
d_call: NA; v_call: TRBV29-1; clone_size: NA; j_call: TRBJ1-2; cdr3_length: 14; cdr3_aa: CSVVQPTSNYGYTF; cdr3_nt: TGCAGCGTTGTCCAGCCTACCTCTAACTATGGCTACACCTTC
d_call: NA; v_call: TRBV6-1; clone_size: NA; j_call: TRBJ2-7; cdr3_length: 15; cdr3_aa: CASSEESRSSYEQYF; cdr3_nt: TGTGCCAGCAGTGAAGAAAGCCGGAGCTCCTACGAGCAGTACTTC
d_call: NA; v_call: TRBV9; clone_size: NA; j_call: TRBJ1-2; cdr3_length: 15; cdr3_aa: CASSVEAGLGYGYTF; cdr3_nt: TGTGCCAGCAGCGTAGAGGCAGGGCTGGGATATGGCTACACCTTC
d_call: NA; v_call: TRBV4-1; clone_size: NA; j_call: TRBJ1-5; cdr3_length: 14; cdr3_aa: CASSHGNWAQPQHF; cdr3_nt: TGCGCCAGCAGCCACGGGAATTGGGCTCAGCCCCAGCATTTT
d_call: NA; v_call: TRBV7-9; clone_size: few; j_call: TRBJ1-3; cdr3_length: 14; cdr3_aa: CASSLGISGNTIYF; cdr3_nt: TGTGCCAGCAGCTTAGGGATCTCTGGAAACACCATATATTTT
d_call: NA; v_call: TRBV7-9; clone_size: NA; j_call: TRBJ2-5; cdr3_length: 14; cdr3_aa: CASSFRLVQETQYF; cdr3_nt: TGTGCCAGCAGCTTTAGGCTAGTCCAAGAGACCCAGTACTTC
d_call: NA; v_call: TRBV9; clone_size: NA; j_call: TRBJ2-5; cdr3_length: 13; cdr3_aa: CASSVEDQETQYF; cdr3_nt: TGTGCCAGCAGCGTAGAGGATCAAGAGACCCAGTACTTC
d_call: TRBD1; v_call: TRBV6-5; clone_size: once; j_call: TRBJ2-2; cdr3_length: 16; cdr3_aa: CASSYGPTGETGELFF; cdr3_nt: TGTGCCAGCAGTTACGGGCCAACAGGGGAAACCGGGGAGCTGTTTTTT
d_call: TRBD2; v_call: TRBV19; clone_size: NA; j_call: TRBJ2-5; cdr3_length: 15; cdr3_aa: CASSIWTSGSETQYF; cdr3_nt: TGTGCCAGTAGTATTTGGACTAGCGGGAGCGAGACCCAGTACTTC
d_call: NA; v_call: TRBV10-2; clone_size: NA; j_call: TRBJ1-1; cdr3_length: 13; cdr3_aa: CASSENVRTEAFF; cdr3_nt: TGCGCCAGCAGTGAGAACGTTCGCACTGAAGCTTTCTTT
d_call: NA; v_call: TRBV5-1; clone_size: NA; j_call: TRBJ2-1; cdr3_length: 11; cdr3_aa: CASSQANEQFF; cdr3_nt: TGCGCCAGCAGCCAAGCCAATGAGCAGTTCTTC
d_call: TRBD2; v_call: TRBV5-1; clone_size: NA; j_call: TRBJ2-2; cdr3_length: 18; cdr3_aa: CASSLRGTSGTNTGELFF; cdr3_nt: TGCGCCAGCAGCTTGCGGGGGACTAGCGGGACGAACACCGGGGAGCTGTTTTTT
d_call: TRBD1; v_call: TRBV5-1; clone_size: NA; j_call: TRBJ2-7; cdr3_length: 15; cdr3_aa: CASSLGQGGIHEQYF; cdr3_nt: TGCGCCAGCAGCTTGGGACAGGGGGGTATCCACGAGCAGTACTTC
d_call: NA; v_call: TRBV9; clone_size: once; j_call: TRBJ2-7; cdr3_length: 13; cdr3_aa: CASSAGTAGEQYF; cdr3_nt: TGTGCCAGCAGCGCTGGTACAGCGGGTGAGCAGTACTTC
d_call: TRBD2; v_call: TRBV10-3; clone_size: NA; j_call: TRBJ2-3; cdr3_length: 14; cdr3_aa: CAIMTGGATDTQYF; cdr3_nt: TGTGCCATCATGACCGGGGGGGCCACAGATACGCAGTATTTT
d_call: NA; v_call: TRBV27; clone_size: NA; j_call: TRBJ1-1; cdr3_length: 13; cdr3_aa: CASSRLTTSEAFF; cdr3_nt: TGTGCCAGCAGTCGCCTGACAACTTCTGAAGCTTTCTTT
d_call: NA; v_call: TRBV7-9; clone_size: NA; j_call: TRBJ1-2; cdr3_length: 15; cdr3_aa: CASRMGQGEDYGYTF; cdr3_nt: TGTGCCAGCAGAATGGGGCAGGGAGAAGACTATGGCTACACCTTC
d_call: NA; v_call: TRBV7-3; clone_size: NA; j_call: TRBJ1-1; cdr3_length: 13; cdr3_aa: CASSLRGNTEAFF; cdr3_nt: TGTGCCAGCAGCTTACGTGGGAACACTGAAGCTTTCTTT
d_call: NA; v_call: TRBV25-1; clone_size: NA; j_call: TRBJ2-7; cdr3_length: 16; cdr3_aa: CASTPSSGSSSYEQYF; cdr3_nt: TGTGCCAGCACCCCGTCCAGCGGGTCGAGCTCCTACGAGCAGTACTTC
d_call: NA; v_call: TRBV5-1; clone_size: NA; j_call: TRBJ2-5; cdr3_length: 12; cdr3_aa: CASSQTEETQYF; cdr3_nt: TGCGCCAGCAGTCAGACAGAAGAGACCCAGTACTTC
d_call: NA; v_call: TRBV6-5; clone_size: NA; j_call: TRBJ1-2; cdr3_length: 15; cdr3_aa: CASRGEGLVGYGYTF; cdr3_nt: TGTGCCAGCAGGGGAGAGGGCCTTGTGGGCTATGGCTACACCTTC
d_call: TRBD1; v_call: TRBV29-1; clone_size: NA; j_call: TRBJ1-2; cdr3_length: 13; cdr3_aa: CSVGGDRPYGYTF; cdr3_nt: TGCAGCGTTGGAGGGGACAGGCCCTATGGCTACACCTTC
d_call: NA; v_call: TRBV6-1; clone_size: NA; j_call: TRBJ2-3; cdr3_length: 15; cdr3_aa: CASSEATRSTDTQYF; cdr3_nt: TGTGCCAGCAGTGAAGCGACCCGAAGCACAGATACGCAGTATTTT
d_call: NA; v_call: TRBV7-8; clone_size: NA; j_call: TRBJ2-7; cdr3_length: 17; cdr3_aa: CASSLARFRGSSYEQYF; cdr3_nt: TGTGCCAGCAGCTTAGCCCGGTTCCGGGGAAGCTCCTACGAGCAGTACTTC
d_call: NA; v_call: TRBV5-6; clone_size: NA; j_call: TRBJ2-7; cdr3_length: 14; cdr3_aa: CASTRARTPYEQYF; cdr3_nt: TGTGCCTCAACCCGGGCCAGGACCCCCTACGAGCAGTACTTC
d_call: TRBD1; v_call: TRBV11-1; clone_size: NA; j_call: TRBJ2-5; cdr3_length: 18; cdr3_aa: CASSLVDRGSGLIETQYF; cdr3_nt: TGTGCCAGCAGCTTAGTGGACAGGGGTTCGGGTTTGATTGAGACCCAGTACTTC
d_call: TRBD1; v_call: TRBV6-5; clone_size: NA; j_call: TRBJ1-1; cdr3_length: 13; cdr3_aa: CASKRQGNTEAFF; cdr3_nt: TGTGCCAGCAAGCGACAGGGGAACACTGAAGCTTTCTTT
d_call: NA; v_call: TRBV4-2; clone_size: NA; j_call: TRBJ1-6; cdr3_length: 16; cdr3_aa: CASSQEGQYYNSPLHF; cdr3_nt: TGTGCCAGCAGCCAAGAAGGGCAGTACTATAATTCACCCCTCCACTTT
d_call: NA; v_call: TRBV5-1; clone_size: NA; j_call: TRBJ1-2; cdr3_length: 15; cdr3_aa: CASSLRVLGTNGYTF; cdr3_nt: TGCGCCAGCAGCTTAAGGGTTTTGGGCACGAATGGCTACACCTTC
d_call: TRBD1; v_call: TRBV10-3; clone_size: NA; j_call: TRBJ1-2; cdr3_length: 16; cdr3_aa: CAISEPWDRANYGYTF; cdr3_nt: TGTGCCATCAGTGAGCCCTGGGACAGAGCTAACTATGGCTACACCTTC
d_call: TRBD1; v_call: TRBV9; clone_size: NA; j_call: TRBJ1-2; cdr3_length: 13; cdr3_aa: CASSATGVGGYTF; cdr3_nt: TGTGCCAGCAGCGCGACAGGGGTCGGTGGCTACACCTTC
d_call: NA; v_call: TRBV15; clone_size: NA; j_call: TRBJ2-2; cdr3_length: 14; cdr3_aa: CATTEGRPAGELFF; cdr3_nt: TGTGCCACCACGGAGGGCCGCCCAGCCGGGGAGCTGTTTTTT
d_call: NA; v_call: TRBV10-3; clone_size: NA; j_call: TRBJ2-1; cdr3_length: 15; cdr3_aa: CAISESLVYSNEQFF; cdr3_nt: TGTGCCATCAGTGAGTCACTAGTGTATTCCAATGAGCAGTTCTTC
d_call: NA; v_call: TRBV5-1; clone_size: few; j_call: TRBJ1-4; cdr3_length: 15; cdr3_aa: CASSLSGRGSEKLFF; cdr3_nt: TGCGCCAGCAGCTTGTCGGGACGGGGCAGCGAAAAACTGTTTTTT
d_call: TRBD1; v_call: TRBV18; clone_size: NA; j_call: TRBJ2-7; cdr3_length: 15; cdr3_aa: CASSPGTALFYEQYF; cdr3_nt: TGTGCCAGCTCACCGGGGACAGCCCTTTTTTACGAGCAGTACTTC
d_call: NA; v_call: TRBV7-3; clone_size: NA; j_call: TRBJ2-7; cdr3_length: 13; cdr3_aa: CASSSGVGNEQYF; cdr3_nt: TGTGCCAGCAGCTCAGGGGTCGGGAACGAGCAGTACTTC
d_call: TRBD1; v_call: TRBV18; clone_size: NA; j_call: TRBJ1-2; cdr3_length: 16; cdr3_aa: CASSPLDRGQDYGYTF; cdr3_nt: TGTGCCAGCTCACCACTGGACAGGGGGCAGGACTATGGCTACACCTTC